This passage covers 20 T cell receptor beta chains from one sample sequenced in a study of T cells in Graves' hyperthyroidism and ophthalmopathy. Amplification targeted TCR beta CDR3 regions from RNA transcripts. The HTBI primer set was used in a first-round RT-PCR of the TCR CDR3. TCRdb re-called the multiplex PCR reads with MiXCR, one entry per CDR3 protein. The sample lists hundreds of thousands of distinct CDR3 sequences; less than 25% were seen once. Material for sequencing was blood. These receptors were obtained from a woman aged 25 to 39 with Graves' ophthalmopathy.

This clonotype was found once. The CDR3 DNA reads TGTGCCAGCAGTTTAGACCGGGGACTAGGAGGGTCCTACGAGCAGTACTTC. It specifies CASSLDRGLGGSYEQYF. The chain combines TRBV12-3 or TRBV12-4 with TRBJ2-7, with 8 positions matching TRBD2. This CDR3 contains 17 residues. V was pared by 1 base and J by 1 base, with 9 bases of the junction left unmatched.

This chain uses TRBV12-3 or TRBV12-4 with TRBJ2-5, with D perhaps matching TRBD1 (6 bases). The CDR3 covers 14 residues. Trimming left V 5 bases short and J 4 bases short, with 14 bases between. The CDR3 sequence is CASSQWDTPETQYF. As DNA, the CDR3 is TGTGCCAGCAGTCAATGGGACACCCCAGAGACCCAGTACTTC.

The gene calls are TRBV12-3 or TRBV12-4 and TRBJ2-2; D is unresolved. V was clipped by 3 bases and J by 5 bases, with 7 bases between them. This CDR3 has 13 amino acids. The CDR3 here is CASSFWRTGELFF. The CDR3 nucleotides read TGTGCCAGCAGTTTTTGGCGAACCGGGGAGCTGTTTTTT.

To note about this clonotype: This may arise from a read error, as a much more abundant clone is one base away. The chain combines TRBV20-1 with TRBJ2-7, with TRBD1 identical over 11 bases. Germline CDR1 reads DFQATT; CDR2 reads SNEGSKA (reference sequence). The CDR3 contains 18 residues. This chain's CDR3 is CSAVTGTGGPVDGNERYF. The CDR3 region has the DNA TGCAGTGCCGTGACCGGGACAGGGGGTCCCGTTGATGGAAACGAGCGGTACTTC.

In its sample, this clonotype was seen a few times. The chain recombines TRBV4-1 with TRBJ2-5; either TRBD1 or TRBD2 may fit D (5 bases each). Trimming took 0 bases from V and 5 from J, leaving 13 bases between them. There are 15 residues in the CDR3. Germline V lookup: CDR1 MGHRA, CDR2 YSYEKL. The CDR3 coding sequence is TGCGCCAGCAGCCAAGATGGTCGGGGCGGCGAGACCCAGTACTTC. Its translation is CASSQDGRGGETQYF.

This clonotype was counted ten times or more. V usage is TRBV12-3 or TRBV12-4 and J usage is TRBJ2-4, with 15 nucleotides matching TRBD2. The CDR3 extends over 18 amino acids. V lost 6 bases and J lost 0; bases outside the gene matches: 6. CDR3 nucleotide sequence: TGTGCCAGCAGAGGACTAGCGGGGGGGCTACTAGCCAAAAACATTCAGTACTTC. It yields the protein CASRGLAGGLLAKNIQYF.

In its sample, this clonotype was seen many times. The CDR3 DNA reads as TGTGCCAGCTCACCACAAGCAGACTCTGGAAACACCATATATTTT. Its translation: CASSPQADSGNTIYF. V usage is TRBV18 and J usage is TRBJ1-3; D not resolved. The CDR3 is made up of 15 amino acids. V dropped 1 base and J dropped 0 bases, with 7 bases sitting between them. Germline assignment: CDR1 KGHSH and CDR2 LQKENI. Full variable domain (rest looked up from reference TRBV18 and TRBJ1-3): NAGVMQNPRHLVRRRGQEARLRCSPMKGHSHVYWYRQLPEEGLKFMVYLQKENIIDESGMPKERFSAEFPKEGPSILRIQQVVRGDSAAYFCASSPQADSGNTIYFGEGSWLTVV.

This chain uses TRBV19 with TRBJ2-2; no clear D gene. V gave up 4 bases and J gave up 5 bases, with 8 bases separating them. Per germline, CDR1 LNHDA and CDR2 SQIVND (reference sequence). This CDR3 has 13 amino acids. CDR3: CASSKQRTGELFF. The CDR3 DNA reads TGTGCCAGTAGTAAACAGAGAACCGGGGAGCTGTTTTTT.

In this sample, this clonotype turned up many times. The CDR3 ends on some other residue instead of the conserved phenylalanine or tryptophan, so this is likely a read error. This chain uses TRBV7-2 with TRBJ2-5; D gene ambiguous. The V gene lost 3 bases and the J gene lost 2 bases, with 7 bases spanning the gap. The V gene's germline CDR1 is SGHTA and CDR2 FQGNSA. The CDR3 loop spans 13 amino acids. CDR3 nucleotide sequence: TGTGCCAGCAGCTTTCAGAAGCAAGAGACCCAGTACCTC. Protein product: CASSFQKQETQYL.

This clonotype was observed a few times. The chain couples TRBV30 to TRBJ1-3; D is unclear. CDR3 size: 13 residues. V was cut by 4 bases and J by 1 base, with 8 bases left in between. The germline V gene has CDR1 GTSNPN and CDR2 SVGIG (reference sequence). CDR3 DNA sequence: TGTGCCTGGAAGGTTGTTTCTGGAAACACCATATATTTT. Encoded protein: CAWKVVSGNTIYF.

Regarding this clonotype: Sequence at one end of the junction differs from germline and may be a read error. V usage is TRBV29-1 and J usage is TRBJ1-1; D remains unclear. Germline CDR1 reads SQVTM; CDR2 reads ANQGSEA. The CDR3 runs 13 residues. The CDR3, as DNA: TGCAGCGTTGGTTTTGTCAGCGGCACTGATGCTTTCTTT. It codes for CSVGFVSGTDAFF.

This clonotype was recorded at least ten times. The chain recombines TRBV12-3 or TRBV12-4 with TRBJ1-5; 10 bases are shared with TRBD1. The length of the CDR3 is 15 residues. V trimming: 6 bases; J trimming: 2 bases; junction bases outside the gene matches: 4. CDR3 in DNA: TGTGCCAGCAGGATGACAGGGGGCGGCAATCAGCCCCAGCATTTT. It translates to CASRMTGGGNQPQHF.

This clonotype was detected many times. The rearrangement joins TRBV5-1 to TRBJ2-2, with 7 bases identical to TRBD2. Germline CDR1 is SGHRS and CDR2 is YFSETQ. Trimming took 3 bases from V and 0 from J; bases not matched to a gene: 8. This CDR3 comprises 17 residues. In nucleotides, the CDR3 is TGCGCCAGCAGCTGGGGAGGGGACTCGCCGAACACCGGGGAGCTGTTTTTT. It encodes CASSWGGDSPNTGELFF.

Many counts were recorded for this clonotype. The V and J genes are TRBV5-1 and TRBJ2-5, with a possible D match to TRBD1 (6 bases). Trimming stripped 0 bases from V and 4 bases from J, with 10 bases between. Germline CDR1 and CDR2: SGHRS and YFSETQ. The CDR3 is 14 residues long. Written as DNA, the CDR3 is TGCGCCAGCAGCTTGGGGACAGAGGGAGAGACCCAGTACTTC. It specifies CASSLGTEGETQYF.

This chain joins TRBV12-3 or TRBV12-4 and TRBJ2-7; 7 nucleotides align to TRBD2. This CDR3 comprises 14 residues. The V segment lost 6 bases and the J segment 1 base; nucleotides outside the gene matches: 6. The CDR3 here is CASSDGLGSYEQYF. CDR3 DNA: TGTGCCAGCAGCGACGGACTAGGTTCCTACGAGCAGTACTTC.

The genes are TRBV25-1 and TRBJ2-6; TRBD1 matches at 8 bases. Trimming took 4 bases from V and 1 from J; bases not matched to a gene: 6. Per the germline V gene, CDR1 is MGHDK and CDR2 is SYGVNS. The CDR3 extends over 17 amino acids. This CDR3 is CASSARTGRSGANVLTF. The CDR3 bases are TGTGCCAGCAGTGCACGGACAGGGAGGTCTGGGGCCAACGTCCTGACTTTC.

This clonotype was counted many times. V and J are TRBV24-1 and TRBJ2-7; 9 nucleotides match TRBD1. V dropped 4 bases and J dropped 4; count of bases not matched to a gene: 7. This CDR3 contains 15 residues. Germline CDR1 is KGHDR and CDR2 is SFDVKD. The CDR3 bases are TGTGCCACCAGTGAGTCCGGGACAGGGAGTTACGAGCAGTACTTC. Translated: CATSESGTGSYEQYF.

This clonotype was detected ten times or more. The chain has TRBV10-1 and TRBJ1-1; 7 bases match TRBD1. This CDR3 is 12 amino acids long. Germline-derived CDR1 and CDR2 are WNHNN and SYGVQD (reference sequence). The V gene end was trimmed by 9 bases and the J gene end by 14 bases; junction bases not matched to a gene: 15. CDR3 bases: TGCGCCAGTGGGACAGATACAATTAGCATGTTCTTT. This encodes CASGTDTISMFF.

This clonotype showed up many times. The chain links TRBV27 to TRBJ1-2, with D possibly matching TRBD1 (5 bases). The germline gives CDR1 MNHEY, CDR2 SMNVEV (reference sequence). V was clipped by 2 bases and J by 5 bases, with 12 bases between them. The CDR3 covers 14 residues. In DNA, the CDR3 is TGTGCCAGCAGTTTAGAGGGTCCAGGGTATGGCTACACCTTC. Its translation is CASSLEGPGYGYTF.

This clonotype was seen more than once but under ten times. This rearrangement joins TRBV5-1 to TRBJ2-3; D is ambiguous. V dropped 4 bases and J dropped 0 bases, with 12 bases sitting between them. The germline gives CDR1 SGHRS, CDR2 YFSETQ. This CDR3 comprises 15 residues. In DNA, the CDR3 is TGCGCCAGCAGCCCAAGGGCCAAGAGCACAGATACGCAGTATTTT. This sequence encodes CASSPRAKSTDTQYF.